These 8 T cell receptor beta chains were all obtained from the same sample, sequenced in a study of cytomegalovirus exposure and HLA in healthy donors. The primer mix had 60 Vbeta and 13 Jbeta primers. Measured with immunoSEQ multiplex PCR; TCRdb has only the in-frame clones, and not every one. In the table there are approximately 170,000 clones, 80% of which are singletons. The sequenced sample consisted of PBMCs. The source is a male donor in good health and CMV-seronegative.

This chain's CDR3 is CASSSGTNTEAFF. CDR3 DNA: TGTGCCAGCAGCTCTGGGACTAACACTGAAGCTTTCTTT. The chain recombines TRBV7-9 with TRBJ1-1; D is perhaps TRBD1 (5 bases). The V gene lost 4 bases and the J gene lost 2 bases, with 8 bases spanning the gap. This CDR3 region has 13 residues. Looked up from germline, CDR1 is SEHNR and CDR2 is FQNEAQ (reference sequence).

The genes are TRBV5-4 and TRBJ1-2; TRBD1 agrees at 7 bases. CDR3 length: 12 amino acids. Trimming at V came to 4 bases and at J to 10 bases, leaving 7 bases not matched to a gene. The V gene's germline CDR1 is SGHNT and CDR2 YYREEE (reference sequence). Here the CDR3 DNA reads TGTGCCAGCAGCAGAGGACAGGATGCCTACACCTTC. Residues: CASSRGQDAYTF. Together with reference TRBV5-4 and TRBJ1-2, the CDR3 gives the full variable domain: ETGVTQSPTHLIKTRGQQVTLRCSSQSGHNTVSWYQQALGQGPQFIFQYYREEENGRGNFPPRFSGLQFPNYSSELNVNALELDDSALYLCASSRGQDAYTFGSGTRLTVV.

About this clone: Other DNA sequences in this sample translate to the same CDR3. The V and J genes are TRBV18 and TRBJ1-2; 7 nucleotides line up with TRBD1. Germline-derived CDR1 and CDR2 are KGHSH and LQKENI. The V gene end was trimmed by 2 bases and the J gene end by 7 bases; junction bases not matched to a gene: 1. The CDR3 sequence is 12 residues long. The CDR3 bases are TGTGCCAGCTCACCAGACAGGGCTGGCTACACCTTC. Amino acids: CASSPDRAGYTF.

The chain uses TRBV5-4 and TRBJ1-4; D might be TRBD1 (6 bases). V was cut by 6 bases and J by 7 bases, with 22 bases left in between. This CDR3 has 16 amino acids. The germline V gene has CDR1 SGHNT and CDR2 YYREEE (reference sequence). In DNA form, the CDR3 reads TGTGCCAGCACCCGACGTGCAGGGGCCGATGGTGAAAAACTGTTTTTT. This codes for CASTRRAGADGEKLFF.

This chain joins TRBV10-2 and TRBJ2-5; perhaps TRBD2 as D (5 bases). This CDR3 region has 15 residues. Trimming cost V 8 bases and J 1 base, with 17 bases left between them. Germline V CDR1 and CDR2: WSHSY, SAAADI. CDR3 nucleotides: TGCGCCAGCCGTCATCGAGCGGTGGCCCAAGAGACCCAGTACTTC. Its translation: CASRHRAVAQETQYF.

This rearrangement joins TRBV9 to TRBJ2-2; the D gene is possibly TRBD1 (5 bases). Trimming left V 3 bases short and J 5 bases short, with 14 bases between. This CDR3 is 15 amino acids long. The V gene's germline CDR1 is SGDLS and CDR2 YYNGEE. In DNA form, the CDR3 reads TGTGCCAGCAGCGCTACAGGTTCCTTGACCGGGGAGCTGTTTTTT. Translating it yields CASSATGSLTGELFF.

This chain links TRBV7-2 with TRBJ1-1; D gene uncertain. V dropped 4 bases and J dropped 6 bases, with 9 bases sitting between them. The CDR3 sequence is 12 residues long. Germline CDR1 and CDR2: SGHTA and FQGNSA. The CDR3 here is CASSSLLPEAFF. For the CDR3, the DNA is TGTGCCAGCAGCTCCCTATTACCTGAAGCTTTCTTT.

The V and J genes are TRBV7-9 and TRBJ1-2; perhaps TRBD1 as D (6 bases). CDR3 length equals 14 residues. V lost 8 bases and J 0 bases, leaving 13 bases between the germline ends. The germline CDR1 and CDR2 sequences are SEHNR and FQNEAQ (reference sequence). The CDR3, as DNA: TGTGCCAGCCAGATGGACAGATCTAACTATGGCTACACCTTC. As protein: CASQMDRSNYGYTF.